This T cell receptor (beta chain) was sequenced in a study of Ad26.COV2.S vaccination and SARS-CoV-2 variants. General study findings and limits: An underestimation of total T cell responses may have resulted from the TCR breadth and depth analyses. Substantial response breadth was reportedly seen for spike-specific CD8+ and CD4+ T cells after vaccination.

The table came from immunoSEQ multiplex PCR; TCRdb's copy has only in-frame clones and leaves some out. This repertoire shows about 100,000 clones, over 70% found once; its top ten account for roughly 17%. This CDR3 is built from 12 residues. V was trimmed by 8 bases and J by 4 bases, leaving 12 bases between them. Germline CDR1 and CDR2: MGHDK and SYGVNS. Notes on this clone: Its specificity is not known.

The starting material was peripheral blood, obtained after recovery from COVID-19. The chain links TRBV25-1 to TRBJ2-7; D not certain. The TCR originated in a human donor who had recovered from COVID-19. The CDR3 nucleotides are TGTGCCAGCGTAACCGAGGCTTACGAGCAGTACTTC. Protein: CASVTEAYEQYF.